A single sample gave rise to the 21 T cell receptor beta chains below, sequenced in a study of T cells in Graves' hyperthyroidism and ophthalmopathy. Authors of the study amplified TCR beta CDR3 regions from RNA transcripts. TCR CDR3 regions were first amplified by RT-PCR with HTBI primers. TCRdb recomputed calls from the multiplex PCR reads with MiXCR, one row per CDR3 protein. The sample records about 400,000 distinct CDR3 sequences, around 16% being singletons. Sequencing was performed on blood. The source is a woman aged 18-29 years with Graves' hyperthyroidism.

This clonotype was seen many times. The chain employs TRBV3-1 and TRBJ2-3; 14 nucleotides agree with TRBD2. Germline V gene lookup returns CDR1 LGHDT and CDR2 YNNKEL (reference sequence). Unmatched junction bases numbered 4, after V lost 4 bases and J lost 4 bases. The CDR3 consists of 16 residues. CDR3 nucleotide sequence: TGTGCCAGCAGCCTGACTAGCGGGGGGGCAGCAGATACGCAGTATTTT. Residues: CASSLTSGGAADTQYF.

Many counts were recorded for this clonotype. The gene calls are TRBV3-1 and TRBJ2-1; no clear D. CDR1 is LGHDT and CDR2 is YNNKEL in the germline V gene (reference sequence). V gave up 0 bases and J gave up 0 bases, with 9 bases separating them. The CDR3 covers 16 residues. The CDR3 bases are TGTGCCAGCAGCCAAGATTTAGGACCCTCCTACAATGAGCAGTTCTTC. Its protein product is CASSQDLGPSYNEQFF.

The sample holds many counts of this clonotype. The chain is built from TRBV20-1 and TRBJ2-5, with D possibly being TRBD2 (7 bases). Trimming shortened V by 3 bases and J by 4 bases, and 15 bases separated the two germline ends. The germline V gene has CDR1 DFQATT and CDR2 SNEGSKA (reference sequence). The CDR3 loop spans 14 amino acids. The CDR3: CSARGGGPGETQYF. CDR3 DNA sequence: TGCAGTGCTAGGGGGGGGGGGCCAGGAGAGACCCAGTACTTC.

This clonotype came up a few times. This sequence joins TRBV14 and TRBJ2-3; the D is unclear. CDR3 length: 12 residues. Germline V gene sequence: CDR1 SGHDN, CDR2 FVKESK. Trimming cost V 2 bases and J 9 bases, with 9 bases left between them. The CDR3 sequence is CASSQSLTTQYF. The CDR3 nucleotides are TGTGCCAGCAGCCAATCTTTGACGACGCAGTATTTT.

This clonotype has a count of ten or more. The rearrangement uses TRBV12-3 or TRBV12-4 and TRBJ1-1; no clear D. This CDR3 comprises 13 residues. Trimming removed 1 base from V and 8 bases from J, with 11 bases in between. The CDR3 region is CASSLGGYREAFF. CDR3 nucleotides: TGTGCCAGCAGTTTAGGGGGTTACCGGGAAGCTTTCTTT.

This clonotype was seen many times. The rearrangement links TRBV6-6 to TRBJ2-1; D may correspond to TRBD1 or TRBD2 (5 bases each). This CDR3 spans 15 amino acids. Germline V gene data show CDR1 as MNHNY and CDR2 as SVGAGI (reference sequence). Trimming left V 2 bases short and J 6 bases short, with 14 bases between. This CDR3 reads CASSYGPGAPNEQFF. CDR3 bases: TGTGCCAGCAGTTACGGCCCCGGGGCACCCAATGAGCAGTTCTTC.

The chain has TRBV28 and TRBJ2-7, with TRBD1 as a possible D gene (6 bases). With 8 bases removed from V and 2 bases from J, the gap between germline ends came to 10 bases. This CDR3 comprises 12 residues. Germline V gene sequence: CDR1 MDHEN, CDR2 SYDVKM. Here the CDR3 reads CASLGTTYEQYF. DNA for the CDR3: TGTGCCAGCCTTGGGACAACCTACGAGCAGTACTTC.

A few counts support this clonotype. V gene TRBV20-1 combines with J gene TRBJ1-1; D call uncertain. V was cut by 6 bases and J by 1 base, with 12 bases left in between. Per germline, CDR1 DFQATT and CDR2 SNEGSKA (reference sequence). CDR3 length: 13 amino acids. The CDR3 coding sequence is TGCAGTGCCCTACCCTCAACGAACACTGAAGCTTTCTTT. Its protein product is CSALPSTNTEAFF.

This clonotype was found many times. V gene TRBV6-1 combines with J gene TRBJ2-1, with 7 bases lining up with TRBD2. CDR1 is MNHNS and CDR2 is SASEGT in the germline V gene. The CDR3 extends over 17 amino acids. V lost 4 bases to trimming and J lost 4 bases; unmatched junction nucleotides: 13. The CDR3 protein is CASSVTPGLQNYNEQFF. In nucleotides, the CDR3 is TGTGCCAGCAGTGTAACCCCGGGACTACAAAATTACAATGAGCAGTTCTTC.

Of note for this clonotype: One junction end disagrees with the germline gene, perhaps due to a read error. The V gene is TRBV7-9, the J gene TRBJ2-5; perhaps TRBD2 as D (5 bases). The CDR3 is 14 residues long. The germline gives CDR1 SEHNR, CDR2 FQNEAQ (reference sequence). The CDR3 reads CASSLGRSWETHYF. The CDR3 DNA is TGTGCCAGCAGCTTAGGACGGTCCTGGGAGACCCATTACTTC.

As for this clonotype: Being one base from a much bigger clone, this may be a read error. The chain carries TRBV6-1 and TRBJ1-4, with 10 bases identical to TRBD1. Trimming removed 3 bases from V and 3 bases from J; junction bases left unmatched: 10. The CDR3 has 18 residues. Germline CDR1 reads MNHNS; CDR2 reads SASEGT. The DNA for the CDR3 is TGTGCCAGCAGTGATACCCCCGGGACAGGGGACCCTAATGAAAAACTGTTTTTT. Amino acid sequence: CASSDTPGTGDPNEKLFF.

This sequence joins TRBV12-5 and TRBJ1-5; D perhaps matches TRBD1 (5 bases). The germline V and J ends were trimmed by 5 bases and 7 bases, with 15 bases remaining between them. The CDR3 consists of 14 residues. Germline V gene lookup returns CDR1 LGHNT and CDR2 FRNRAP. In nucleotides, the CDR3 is TGTGCTAGTGGTCTTGGCAGGGCAGGACAGCCCCAGCATTTT. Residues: CASGLGRAGQPQHF.

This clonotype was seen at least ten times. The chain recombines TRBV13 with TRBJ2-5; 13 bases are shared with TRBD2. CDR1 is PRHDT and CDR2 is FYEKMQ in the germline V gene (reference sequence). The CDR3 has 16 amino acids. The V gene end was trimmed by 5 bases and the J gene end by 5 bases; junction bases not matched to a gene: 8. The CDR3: CASSAGTSGNEETQYF. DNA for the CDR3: TGTGCCAGCAGCGCCGGGACTAGCGGGAATGAGGAGACCCAGTACTTC.

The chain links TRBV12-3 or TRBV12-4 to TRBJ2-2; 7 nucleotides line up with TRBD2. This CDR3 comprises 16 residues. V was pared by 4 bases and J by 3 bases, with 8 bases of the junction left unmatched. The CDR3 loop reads CASSSPGTTYTGELFF. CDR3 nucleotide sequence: TGTGCCAGCAGTTCCCCGGGGACTACCTACACCGGGGAGCTGTTTTTT.

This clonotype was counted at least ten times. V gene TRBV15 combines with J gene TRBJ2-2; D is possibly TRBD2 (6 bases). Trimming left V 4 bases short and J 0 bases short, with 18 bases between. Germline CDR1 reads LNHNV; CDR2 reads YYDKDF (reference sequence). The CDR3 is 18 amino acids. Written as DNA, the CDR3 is TGTGCCACCAGCATCGGCCTGGGGACTCTCGCGAACACCGGGGAGCTGTTTTTT. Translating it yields CATSIGLGTLANTGELFF.

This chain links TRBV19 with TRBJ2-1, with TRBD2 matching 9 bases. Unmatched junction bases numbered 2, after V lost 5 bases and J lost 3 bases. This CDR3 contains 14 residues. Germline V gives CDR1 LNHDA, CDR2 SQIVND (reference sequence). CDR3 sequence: CASSFSGSYNEQFF. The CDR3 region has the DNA TGTGCCAGTAGTTTTAGCGGGAGCTACAATGAGCAGTTCTTC.

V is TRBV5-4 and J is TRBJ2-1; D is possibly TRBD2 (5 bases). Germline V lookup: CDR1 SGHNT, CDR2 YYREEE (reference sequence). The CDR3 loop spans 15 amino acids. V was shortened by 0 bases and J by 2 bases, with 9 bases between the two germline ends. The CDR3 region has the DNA TGTGCCAGCAGCTTGGCCCAGCGGCCCTACAATGAGCAGTTCTTC. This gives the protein CASSLAQRPYNEQFF.

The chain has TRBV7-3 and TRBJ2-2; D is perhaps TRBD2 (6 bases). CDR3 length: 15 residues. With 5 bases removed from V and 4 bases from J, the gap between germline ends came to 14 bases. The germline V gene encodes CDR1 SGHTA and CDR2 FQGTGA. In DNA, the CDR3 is TGTGCCAGCAGCCCGTTAGGCGGGACCACCGGGGAGCTGTTTTTT. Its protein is CASSPLGGTTGELFF.

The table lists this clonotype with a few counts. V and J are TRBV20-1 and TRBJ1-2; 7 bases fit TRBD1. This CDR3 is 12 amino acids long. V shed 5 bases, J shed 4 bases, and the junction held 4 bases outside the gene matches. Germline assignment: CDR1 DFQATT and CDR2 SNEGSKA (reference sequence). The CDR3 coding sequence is TGCAGTGCTTCAGGGGGTGGCTATGGCTACACCTTC. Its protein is CSASGGGYGYTF.

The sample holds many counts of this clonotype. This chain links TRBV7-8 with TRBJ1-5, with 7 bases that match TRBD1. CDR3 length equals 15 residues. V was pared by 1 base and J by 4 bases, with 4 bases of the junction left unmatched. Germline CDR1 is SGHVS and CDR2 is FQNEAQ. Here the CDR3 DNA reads TGTGCCAGCAGCTTAGATGCGACAGGGAATCAGCCCCAGCATTTT. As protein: CASSLDATGNQPQHF.

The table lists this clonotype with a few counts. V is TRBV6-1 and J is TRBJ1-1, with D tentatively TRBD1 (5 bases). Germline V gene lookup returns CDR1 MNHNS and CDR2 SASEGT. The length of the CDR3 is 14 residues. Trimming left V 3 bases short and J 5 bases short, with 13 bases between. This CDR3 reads CASSDPGRYTEAFF. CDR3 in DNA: TGTGCCAGCAGTGATCCGGGGCGGTATACTGAAGCTTTCTTT.